This TCR beta chain was identified in a study of T cells in Graves' hyperthyroidism and ophthalmopathy. Study details: At the time of initial diagnosis and before any treatment, peripheral blood was collected. Whole-study results and caveats: Blood also carried most thyroid clonotypes expanded above 0.001.

This clonotype was seen only once. The target antigen is unknown. Germline V gene lookup returns CDR1 LGHNA and CDR2 YNFKEQ. The CDR3 runs 16 residues. Germline trimming cut 3 bases from V and 6 bases from J; bases unmatched to any gene: 8. The investigators amplified TCR beta CDR3 regions from RNA transcripts. Primed by the HTBI set, a first-round RT-PCR was run on the TCR CDR3. TCRdb reprocessed the multiplex PCR reads with MiXCR, giving one entry per CDR3 protein. The table lists about 640,000 distinct CDR3 sequences, around 20% of them singletons. Lactation, pregnancy, other autoimmune disease or uncontrolled infection excluded patients. Clinical symptoms, serum thyroxine, TRAb, thyroid ultrasound and orbital computed tomography informed diagnoses.

The clonotype comes from a man under 40 with Graves' ophthalmopathy. The gene calls are TRBV4-2 and TRBJ2-1; 10 bases agree with TRBD1. Sequenced: blood. Here the CDR3 DNA reads TGTGCCAGCAGCCAGGGGGGACAGGGGCTTACCAATGAGCAGTTCTTC. Translating gives CASSQGGQGLTNEQFF.